This T cell receptor beta chain is from a study of blood T cells in healthy people across ages. A second PCR, run for roughly 7 to 11 cycles, used a sample-barcoded 5' primer plus a J-beta primer mix. TCRdb used MiXCR to reprocess the 5' RACE reads, holding one entry per CDR3 protein. The sample gives around 990,000 distinct CDR3 sequences, approximately 26% of which show up once; approximately 0.79% is in the top ten. The same sample was also used in a study of T cells of mothers and their children.

Sequencing was carried out using blood. The source is a girl aged 2 to 10 in good health.

This chain's CDR3 is CSVLLAGDYNEQFF. The CDR3 DNA follows: TGCAGCGTTCTTCTAGCGGGAGACTACAATGAGCAGTTCTTC. The chain is built from TRBV29-1 and TRBJ2-1, with TRBD2 matching 10 bases. The CDR3 totals 14 residues. V lost 5 bases and J lost 3; bases outside the gene matches: 4. CDR1 SQVTM and CDR2 ANQGSEA come from the germline V gene.